This record covers a single TCR beta chain. The sample originates from a study of monozygotic twins with inflammatory bowel disease. CDR3 size: 18 residues. The germline V gene has CDR1 MGHRA and CDR2 YSYEKL. A template switching step added UMIs, each with a 6-nucleotide sample barcode. TCRdb processed the 5' RACE reads again and assigns one entry to each CDR3 protein, with no DNA. Its clone listing holds 330,000 or so distinct CDR3 sequences. This TCR derives from a human donor with ulcerative colitis or Crohn's disease, or a healthy co-twin of an affected twin (not recorded which). The sequenced sample consisted of blood. The chain combines TRBV4-1 with TRBJ2-7; the TRBD2 assignment by TCRdb is unverifiable without DNA. The CDR3 spells CASSHIRLAGGRSYEQYF.